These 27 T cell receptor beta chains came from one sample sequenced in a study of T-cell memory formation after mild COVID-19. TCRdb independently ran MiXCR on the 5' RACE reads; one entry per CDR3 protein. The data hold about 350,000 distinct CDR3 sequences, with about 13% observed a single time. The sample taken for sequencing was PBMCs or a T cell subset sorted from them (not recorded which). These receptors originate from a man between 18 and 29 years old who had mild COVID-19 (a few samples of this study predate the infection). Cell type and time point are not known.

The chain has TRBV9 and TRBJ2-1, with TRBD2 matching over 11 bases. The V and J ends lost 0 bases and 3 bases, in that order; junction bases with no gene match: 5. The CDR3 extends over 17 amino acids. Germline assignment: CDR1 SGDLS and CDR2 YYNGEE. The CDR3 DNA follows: TGTGCCAGCAGCGTAGATTCTCTAGCGGGAGGCTACAATGAGCAGTTCTTC. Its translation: CASSVDSLAGGYNEQFF.

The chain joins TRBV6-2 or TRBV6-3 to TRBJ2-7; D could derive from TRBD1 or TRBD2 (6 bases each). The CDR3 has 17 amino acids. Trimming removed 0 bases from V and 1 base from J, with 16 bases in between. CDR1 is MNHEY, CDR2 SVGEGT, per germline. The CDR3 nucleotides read TGTGCCAGCAGTTACTCGATCAGGGGAGGACTATCCTACGAGCAGTACGTC. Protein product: CASSYSIRGGLSYEQYV.

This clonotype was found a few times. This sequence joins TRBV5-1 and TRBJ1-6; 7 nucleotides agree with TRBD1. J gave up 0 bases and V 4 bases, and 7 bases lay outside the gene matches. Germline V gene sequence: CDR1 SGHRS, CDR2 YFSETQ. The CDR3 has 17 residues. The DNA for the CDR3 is TGCGCCAGCAGCACCCCGGGACAGAGCTCCTATAATTCACCCCTCCACTTT. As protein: CASSTPGQSSYNSPLHF.

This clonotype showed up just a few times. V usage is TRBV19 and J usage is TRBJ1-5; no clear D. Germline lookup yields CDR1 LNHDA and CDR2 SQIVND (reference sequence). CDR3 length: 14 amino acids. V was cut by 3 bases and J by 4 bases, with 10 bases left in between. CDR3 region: CASSILGFNQPQHF. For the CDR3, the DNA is TGTGCCAGTAGTATTCTAGGGTTTAATCAGCCCCAGCATTTT.

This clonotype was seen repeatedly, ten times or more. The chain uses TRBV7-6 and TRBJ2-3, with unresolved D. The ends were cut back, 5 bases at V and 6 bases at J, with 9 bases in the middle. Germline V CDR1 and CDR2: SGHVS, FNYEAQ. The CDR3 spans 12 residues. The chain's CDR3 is CASSAYLDTQYF. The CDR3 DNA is TGTGCCAGCAGCGCCTACTTGGATACGCAGTATTTT.

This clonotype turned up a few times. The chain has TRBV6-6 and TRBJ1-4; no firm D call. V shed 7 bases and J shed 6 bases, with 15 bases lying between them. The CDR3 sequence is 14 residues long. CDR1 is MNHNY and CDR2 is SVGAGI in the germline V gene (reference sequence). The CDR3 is CASTRGIGDEKLFF. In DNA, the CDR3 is TGTGCCAGCACGCGCGGGATCGGTGATGAAAAACTGTTTTTT.

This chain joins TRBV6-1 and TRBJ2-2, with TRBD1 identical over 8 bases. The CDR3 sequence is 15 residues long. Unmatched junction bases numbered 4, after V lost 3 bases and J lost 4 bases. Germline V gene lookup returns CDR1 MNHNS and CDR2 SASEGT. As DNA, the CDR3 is TGTGCCAGCAGTGACCAGACAGGGGTCACCGGGGAGCTGTTTTTT. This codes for CASSDQTGVTGELFF.

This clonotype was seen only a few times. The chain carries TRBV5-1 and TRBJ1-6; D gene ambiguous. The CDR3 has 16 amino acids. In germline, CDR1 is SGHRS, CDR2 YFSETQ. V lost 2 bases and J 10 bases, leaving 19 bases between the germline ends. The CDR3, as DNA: TGCGCCAGCAGCTTCCTAGGCGCCGCCTTCGGGTCACCCCTCCACTTT. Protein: CASSFLGAAFGSPLHF.

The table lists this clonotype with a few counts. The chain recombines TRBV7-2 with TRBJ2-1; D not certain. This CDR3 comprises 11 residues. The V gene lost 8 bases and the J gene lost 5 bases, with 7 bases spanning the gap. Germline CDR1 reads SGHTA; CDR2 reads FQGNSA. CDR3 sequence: CASRANNEQFF. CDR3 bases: TGTGCCAGCCGAGCAAACAATGAGCAGTTCTTC.

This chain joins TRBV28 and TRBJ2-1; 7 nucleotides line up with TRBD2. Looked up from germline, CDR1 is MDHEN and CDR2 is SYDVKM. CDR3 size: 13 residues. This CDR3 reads CVALGRGYNEQFF. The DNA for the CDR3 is TGTGTCGCCCTGGGGAGGGGATACAATGAGCAGTTCTTC.

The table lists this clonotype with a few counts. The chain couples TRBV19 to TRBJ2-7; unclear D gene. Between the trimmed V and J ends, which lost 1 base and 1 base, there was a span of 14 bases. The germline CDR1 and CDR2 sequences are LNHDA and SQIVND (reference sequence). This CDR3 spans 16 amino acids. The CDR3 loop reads CASSIGPRSQSYEQYF. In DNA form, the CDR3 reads TGTGCCAGTAGTATAGGACCCCGATCCCAATCCTACGAGCAGTACTTC.

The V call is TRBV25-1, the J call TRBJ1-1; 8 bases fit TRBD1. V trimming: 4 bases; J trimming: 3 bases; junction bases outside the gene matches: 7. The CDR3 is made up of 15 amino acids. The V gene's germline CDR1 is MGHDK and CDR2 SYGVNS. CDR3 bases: TGTGCCAGCAGTGCGCCGGACAGGGAGTACACTGAAGCTTTCTTT. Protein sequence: CASSAPDREYTEAFF.

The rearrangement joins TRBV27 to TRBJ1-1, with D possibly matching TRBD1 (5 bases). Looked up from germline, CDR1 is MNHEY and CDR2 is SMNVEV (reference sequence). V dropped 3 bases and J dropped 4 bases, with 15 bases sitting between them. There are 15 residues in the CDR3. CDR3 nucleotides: TGTGCCAGCAGTTTGTTCAAGGGGTTGTCCACTGAAGCTTTCTTT. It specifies CASSLFKGLSTEAFF.

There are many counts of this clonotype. The DNA of the CDR3 is TGTGCCAGCAGTGAGAGGCAGGGAAGGGATGGCTACACCTTC. Encoded protein: CASSERQGRDGYTF. The chain has TRBV6-1 and TRBJ1-2; tentative D call: TRBD1 (5 bases). CDR3 length equals 14 residues. Per the germline V gene, CDR1 is MNHNS and CDR2 is SASEGT. Between the trimmed V and J ends, which lost 3 bases and 6 bases, there was a span of 14 bases.

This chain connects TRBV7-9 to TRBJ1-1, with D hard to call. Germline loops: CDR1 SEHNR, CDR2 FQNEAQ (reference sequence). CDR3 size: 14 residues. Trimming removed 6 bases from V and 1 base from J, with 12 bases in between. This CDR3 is CASSHVLQNTEAFF. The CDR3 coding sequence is TGTGCCAGCAGTCACGTCTTACAGAACACTGAAGCTTTCTTT.

The CDR3 DNA reads as TGTGCCAGCAGACTACGGACAGGGGGTTCACCCCTCCACTTT. The encoded protein is CASRLRTGGSPLHF. The V gene is TRBV12-3 or TRBV12-4, the J gene TRBJ1-6, with 10 bases fitting TRBD1. Trimming cost V 6 bases and J 9 bases; bases outside gene matches: 5. The CDR3 spans 14 residues.

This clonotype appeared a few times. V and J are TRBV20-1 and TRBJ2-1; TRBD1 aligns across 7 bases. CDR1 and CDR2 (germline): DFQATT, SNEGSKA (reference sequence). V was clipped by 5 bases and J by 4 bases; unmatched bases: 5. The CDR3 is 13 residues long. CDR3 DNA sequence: TGCAGTGCTGCCGGGACAGTTTACAATGAGCAGTTCTTC. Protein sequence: CSAAGTVYNEQFF.

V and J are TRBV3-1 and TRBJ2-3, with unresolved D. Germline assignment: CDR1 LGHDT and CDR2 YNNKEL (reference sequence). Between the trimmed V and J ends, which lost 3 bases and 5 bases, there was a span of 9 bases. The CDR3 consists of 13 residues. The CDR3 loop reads CASSQSGGDTQYF. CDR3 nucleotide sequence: TGTGCCAGCAGCCAGTCAGGCGGAGATACGCAGTATTTT.

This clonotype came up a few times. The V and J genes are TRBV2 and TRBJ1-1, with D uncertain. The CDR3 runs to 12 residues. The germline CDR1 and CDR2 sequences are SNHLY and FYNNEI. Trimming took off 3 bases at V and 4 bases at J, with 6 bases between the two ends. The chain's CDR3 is CASSDGITEAFF. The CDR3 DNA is TGTGCCAGCAGTGACGGAATCACTGAAGCTTTCTTT. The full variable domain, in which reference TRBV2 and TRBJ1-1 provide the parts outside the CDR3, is EPEVTQTPSHQVTQMGQEVILRCVPISNHLYFYWYRQILGQKVEFLVSFYNNEISEKSEIFDDQFSVERPDGSNFTLKIRSTKLEDSAMYFCASSDGITEAFFGQGTRLTVV.

The CDR3 loop is CASSVAPAGGTEAFF. The CDR3, as DNA: TGTGCCAGCAGCGTAGCTCCCGCAGGGGGTACTGAAGCTTTCTTT. The gene calls are TRBV9 and TRBJ1-1; 7 nucleotides line up with TRBD1. Trimming cost V 0 bases and J 5 bases; bases outside gene matches: 7. Germline V gene data show CDR1 as SGDLS and CDR2 as YYNGEE. The length of the CDR3 is 15 residues.

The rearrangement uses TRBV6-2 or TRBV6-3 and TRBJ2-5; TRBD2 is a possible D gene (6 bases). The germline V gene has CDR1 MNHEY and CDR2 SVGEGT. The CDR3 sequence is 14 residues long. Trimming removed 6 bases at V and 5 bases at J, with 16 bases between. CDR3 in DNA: TGTGCCAGCAGCTCCAGGGCTGGGGGGGAGACCCAGTACTTC. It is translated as CASSSRAGGETQYF.

The CDR3, as DNA: TGCGCCAGCAGCCGAGGGGAGGGGAGCTACAATGAGCAGTTCTTC. Translation gives CASSRGEGSYNEQFF. V usage is TRBV4-1 and J usage is TRBJ2-1; 7 bases map to TRBD2. After removal of 4 bases from V and 3 bases from J, the junction contained 6 bases not matched to a gene. The V gene's germline CDR1 is MGHRA and CDR2 YSYEKL. This CDR3 contains 15 residues.

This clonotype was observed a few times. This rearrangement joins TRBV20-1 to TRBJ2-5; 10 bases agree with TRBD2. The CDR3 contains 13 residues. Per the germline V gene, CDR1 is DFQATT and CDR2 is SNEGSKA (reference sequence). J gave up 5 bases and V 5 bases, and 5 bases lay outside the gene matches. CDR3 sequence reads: CSAGSGGSETQYF. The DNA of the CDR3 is TGCAGTGCTGGTAGCGGGGGGTCGGAGACCCAGTACTTC.

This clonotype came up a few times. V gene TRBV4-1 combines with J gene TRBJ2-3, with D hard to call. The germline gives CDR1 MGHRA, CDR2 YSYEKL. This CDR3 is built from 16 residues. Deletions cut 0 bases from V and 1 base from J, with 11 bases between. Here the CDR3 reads CASSQEFPGGTDTQYF. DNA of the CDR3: TGCGCCAGCAGCCAAGAGTTCCCTGGGGGCACAGATACGCAGTATTTT.

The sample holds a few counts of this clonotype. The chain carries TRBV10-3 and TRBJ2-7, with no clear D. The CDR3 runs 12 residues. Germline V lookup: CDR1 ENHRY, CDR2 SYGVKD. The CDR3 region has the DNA TGTGCCATCAGTGAGAGTGGGCCCGAGCTGTACGTC. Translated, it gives CAISESGPELYV.

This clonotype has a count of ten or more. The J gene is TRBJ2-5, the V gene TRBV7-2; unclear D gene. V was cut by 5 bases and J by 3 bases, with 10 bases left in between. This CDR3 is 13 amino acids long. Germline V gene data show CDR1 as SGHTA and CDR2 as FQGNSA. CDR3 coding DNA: TGTGCCAGCAGCAACCCAGTTAAAGAGACCCAGTACTTC. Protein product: CASSNPVKETQYF.

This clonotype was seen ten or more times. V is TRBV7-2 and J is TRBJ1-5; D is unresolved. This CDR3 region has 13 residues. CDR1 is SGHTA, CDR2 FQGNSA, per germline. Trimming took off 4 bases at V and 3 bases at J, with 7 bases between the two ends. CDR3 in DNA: TGTGCCAGCAGCTCAGTACACAATCAGCCCCAGCATTTT. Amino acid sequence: CASSSVHNQPQHF. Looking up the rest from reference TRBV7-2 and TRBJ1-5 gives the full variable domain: GAGVSQSPSNKVTEKGKDVELRCDPISGHTALYWYRQSLGQGLEFLIYFQGNSAPDKSGLPSDRFSAERTGGSVSTLTIQRTQQEDSAVYLCASSSVHNQPQHFGDGTRLSIL.